Listed here are 29 T cell receptor beta chains from one sample, sequenced in a study of identical twins. TCRdb reprocessed the 5' RACE reads via MiXCR and lists one record per CDR3 protein. This repertoire shows a few hundred thousand distinct CDR3 sequences, approximately 8.8% found once; its top ten account for 8.5% to 10%. Source material: naive T cells sorted from blood. The receptors shown here come from a woman aged 50 to 60 in good health.

CDR3 protein: CASSRIRTNSNIQYF. CDR3 coding DNA: TGTGCCAGCAGCCGAATAAGGACTAACTCAAACATTCAGTACTTC. The chain joins TRBV11-2 to TRBJ2-4; maybe TRBD2 (6 bases). The CDR3 is made up of 15 amino acids. In germline, CDR1 is SGHAT, CDR2 FQNNGV. V was trimmed by 5 bases and J by 6 bases, leaving 17 bases between them.

The table lists this clonotype with a few counts. The CDR3 reads CASSLALARFISYEQYV. The CDR3 nucleotides are TGCGCCAGCAGCTTGGCCCTCGCCAGGTTTATATCCTACGAGCAGTACGTC. The chain links TRBV5-1 to TRBJ2-7; the D is unclear. The ends were cut back, 0 bases at V and 1 base at J, with 17 bases in the middle. From germline, CDR1 is SGHRS and CDR2 YFSETQ. CDR3 length: 17 amino acids.

V is TRBV4-1 and J is TRBJ1-1; a weak D match, TRBD1 (5 bases). This CDR3 is 18 amino acids long. V gave up 0 bases and J gave up 3 bases, with 20 bases separating them. Germline V gives CDR1 MGHRA, CDR2 YSYEKL. This chain's CDR3 is CASSQEGPGRTLYTEAFF. For the CDR3, the DNA is TGCGCCAGCAGCCAAGAGGGGCCGGGGCGGACCCTGTACACTGAAGCTTTCTTT.

The rearrangement joins TRBV21-1 to TRBJ2-3; the D segment call TRBD2 is taken from the table without a DNA check. TRBV21-1 is deemed a pseudogene. This CDR3 region has 22 residues. CDR3 sequence reads: CASSKPSTLAGGLPAYTDTQYF. The CDR3 DNA reads as TGTGCCAGCAGCAAACCTTCTACATTAGCGGGAGGCCTTCCTGCGTACACAGATACGCAGTATTTT.

This clonotype was detected only a few times. The rearrangement uses TRBV28 and TRBJ2-7, with 8 bases that match TRBD1. After removal of 6 bases from V and 5 bases from J, the junction contained 9 bases not matched to a gene. This CDR3 is 14 amino acids long. Germline values: CDR1 MDHEN, CDR2 SYDVKM. The CDR3 DNA follows: TGTGCCAGCAGAGTGACAGGGGCTTTGGACGAGCAGTACTTC. Encoded protein: CASRVTGALDEQYF. The full variable domain, rest sourced from reference TRBV28 and TRBJ2-7, is DVKVTQSSRYLVKRTGEKVFLECVQDMDHENMFWYRQDPGLGLRLIYFSYDVKMKEKGDIPEGYSVSREKKERFSLILESASTNQTSMYLCASRVTGALDEQYFGPGTRLTVT.

This clonotype occurred many times. The chain uses TRBV5-1 and TRBJ2-7; D not resolved. Trimming took off 1 base at V and 3 bases at J, with 17 bases between the two ends. Germline assignment: CDR1 SGHRS and CDR2 YFSETQ. The CDR3 is made up of 16 amino acids. The CDR3: CASSLFGVGQIYEQYF. CDR3 DNA sequence: TGCGCCAGCAGCTTGTTCGGAGTGGGTCAGATCTACGAGCAGTACTTC.

In its sample, this clonotype was seen a few times. The chain recombines TRBV20-1 with TRBJ1-2, with D unresolved. The germline gives CDR1 DFQATT, CDR2 SNEGSKA (reference sequence). The V end was cut by 6 bases, the J end by 0 bases, with 17 bases between. This CDR3 comprises 15 residues. The chain's CDR3 is CSAPQPNRANYGYTF. The CDR3 DNA is TGCAGTGCCCCTCAACCAAACAGAGCTAACTATGGCTACACCTTC.

This clonotype turned up a few times. The chain is built from TRBV2 and TRBJ2-1; 11 bases are a match to TRBD2. Losses at the gene ends were 8 bases for V and 6 bases for J; bases not matched to a gene: 6. CDR1 and CDR2 (germline): SNHLY, FYNNEI. This CDR3 spans 14 amino acids. This CDR3 reads CASAGTSGINEQFF. The DNA of the CDR3 is TGTGCCAGCGCGGGGACTAGCGGTATCAATGAGCAGTTCTTC. Full variable domain (remainder filled in from reference TRBV2 and TRBJ2-1): EPEVTQTPSHQVTQMGQEVILRCVPISNHLYFYWYRQILGQKVEFLVSFYNNEISEKSEIFDDQFSVERPDGSNFTLKIRSTKLEDSAMYFCASAGTSGINEQFFGPGTRLTVL.

This rearrangement joins TRBV3-1 to TRBJ2-1, with TRBD2 matching over 7 bases. The CDR3 consists of 18 residues. In germline, CDR1 is LGHDT, CDR2 YNNKEL (reference sequence). The trim removed 4 bases at V and 0 bases at J, leaving 12 bases unmatched. This chain's CDR3 is CASSPRPSSGSSYNEQFF. CDR3 DNA: TGTGCCAGCAGCCCCAGGCCATCTAGCGGAAGCTCCTACAATGAGCAGTTCTTC.

In its sample, this clonotype was seen a few times. The chain joins TRBV7-9 to TRBJ2-1; either TRBD1 or TRBD2 may supply D (5 bases each). Germline V lookup: CDR1 SEHNR, CDR2 FQNEAQ (reference sequence). This CDR3 has 14 residues. Deletions cut 7 bases from V and 8 bases from J, with 18 bases between. The CDR3 loop reads CASTLGALRDEQFF. In DNA, the CDR3 is TGTGCCAGCACCCTAGGGGCCCTGAGGGATGAGCAGTTCTTC.

This chain uses TRBV5-1 with TRBJ2-7; a possible D gene is TRBD1 (6 bases). Germline CDR1 reads SGHRS; CDR2 reads YFSETQ. CDR3 size: 15 residues. V lost 0 bases, J lost 2 bases, and 12 bases lay in between. In DNA, the CDR3 is TGCGCCAGCAGCTTGGGACAGGACGCCCCCTACGAGCAGTACTTC. It codes for CASSLGQDAPYEQYF. The full variable domain, its missing parts supplied by reference TRBV5-1 and TRBJ2-7, is KAGVTQTPRYLIKTRGQQVTLSCSPISGHRSVSWYQQTPGQGLQFLFEYFSETQRNKGNFPGRFSGRQFSNSRSEMNVSTLELGDSALYLCASSLGQDAPYEQYFGPGTRLTVT.

The chain employs TRBV29-1 and TRBJ2-1, with 13 nucleotides matching TRBD2. The CDR3 contains 14 residues. The V gene's germline CDR1 is SQVTM and CDR2 ANQGSEA. The junction had 6 bases not matched to a gene; V was cut back by 6 bases and J by 7 bases. CDR3 nucleotide sequence: TGCAGCGTCCCGGGACTAGCGGGACTGAATGAGCAGTTCTTC. Protein sequence: CSVPGLAGLNEQFF.

In nucleotides, the CDR3 is TGTGCCAGCAGGAGCGGGAGTGATTACGAGCAGTACTTC. It is translated as CASRSGSDYEQYF. V usage is TRBV7-2 and J usage is TRBJ2-7, with 8 bases fitting TRBD2. Per the germline V gene, CDR1 is SGHTA and CDR2 is FQGNSA. Trimming at V came to 6 bases and at J to 4 bases, leaving 5 bases not matched to a gene. The CDR3 consists of 13 residues.

This clonotype came up a few times. J is TRBJ1-5 and V is TRBV18, with unresolved D. Germline CDR1 KGHSH, CDR2 LQKENI. Trimming took off 3 bases at V and 0 bases at J, with 6 bases between the two ends. The CDR3 extends over 14 amino acids. CDR3 in amino acids: CASSPSVSNQPQHF. The CDR3 DNA follows: TGTGCCAGCTCACCTTCAGTTAGCAATCAGCCCCAGCATTTT.

This clonotype was seen a few times. The chain combines TRBV2 with TRBJ2-6; D remains ambiguous. Germline V gene data show CDR1 as SNHLY and CDR2 as FYNNEI. Trimming removed 3 bases at V and 1 base at J, with 7 bases between. The CDR3 runs to 15 residues. The CDR3, as DNA: TGTGCCAGCAGTGATGTGGGGTCTGGGGCCAACGTCCTGACTTTC. It translates to CASSDVGSGANVLTF.

The genes are TRBV20-1 and TRBJ1-2, with D hard to call. V was trimmed by 5 bases and J by 2 bases, leaving 6 bases between them. The CDR3 is 11 amino acids. Germline CDR1 DFQATT, CDR2 SNEGSKA (reference sequence). This CDR3 reads CSASGNYGYTF. The CDR3 DNA follows: TGCAGTGCTTCTGGGAACTATGGCTACACCTTC.

This clonotype has just a few counts. The J gene is TRBJ2-3, the V gene TRBV10-3; TRBD2 agrees at 14 bases. After removal of 6 bases from V and 4 bases from J, the junction contained 12 bases not matched to a gene. This CDR3 region has 18 residues. Germline V gene lookup returns CDR1 ENHRY and CDR2 SYGVKD. The DNA of the CDR3 is TGTGCCATCAGCCCCCAAGGGACTAGCGGGAGTCAGCCAGATACGCAGTATTTT. This codes for CAISPQGTSGSQPDTQYF.

This clonotype was recorded at least ten times. The chain is built from TRBV5-1 and TRBJ1-1; D might be TRBD1 (6 bases). Germline lookup yields CDR1 SGHRS and CDR2 YFSETQ. This CDR3 contains 13 residues. V lost 4 bases, J lost 2 bases, and 9 bases lay in between. CDR3 nucleotides: TGCGCCAGCAGCGTGGACAGAAACACTGAAGCTTTCTTT. This encodes CASSVDRNTEAFF. Looking up the rest from reference TRBV5-1 and TRBJ1-1 gives the full variable domain: KAGVTQTPRYLIKTRGQQVTLSCSPISGHRSVSWYQQTPGQGLQFLFEYFSETQRNKGNFPGRFSGRQFSNSRSEMNVSTLELGDSALYLCASSVDRNTEAFFGQGTRLTVV.

J is TRBJ2-5 and V is TRBV7-8; D unclear. Trimming took off 8 bases at V and 2 bases at J, with 18 bases between the two ends. The CDR3 sequence is 15 residues long. From germline, CDR1 is SGHVS and CDR2 FQNEAQ. The CDR3 is CASEKPRLTQETQYF. CDR3 bases: TGTGCCAGCGAAAAACCGCGACTTACACAAGAGACCCAGTACTTC.

V is TRBV5-1 and J is TRBJ2-1; the D call may be TRBD1 or TRBD2 (5 bases each). The germline gives CDR1 SGHRS, CDR2 YFSETQ. The CDR3 totals 15 residues. Deletions cut 0 bases from V and 5 bases from J, with 12 bases between. The CDR3 loop reads CASSLGGWGNNEQFF. CDR3 nucleotides: TGCGCCAGCAGCTTGGGAGGATGGGGGAACAATGAGCAGTTCTTC. Together with reference TRBV5-1 and TRBJ2-1, the CDR3 gives the full variable domain: KAGVTQTPRYLIKTRGQQVTLSCSPISGHRSVSWYQQTPGQGLQFLFEYFSETQRNKGNFPGRFSGRQFSNSRSEMNVSTLELGDSALYLCASSLGGWGNNEQFFGPGTRLTVL.

The chain couples TRBV4-1 to TRBJ2-3; 10 positions match TRBD2. The CDR3 consists of 17 residues. V shed 1 base, J shed 4 bases, and the junction held 8 bases outside the gene matches. CDR1 is MGHRA, CDR2 YSYEKL, per germline. The CDR3 sequence: CASSQGPSGSLADTQYF. The CDR3 DNA reads TGCGCCAGCAGCCAAGGCCCTAGCGGGAGTCTCGCAGATACGCAGTATTTT.

V and J are TRBV24-1 and TRBJ2-2; 9 bases map to TRBD1. The trim removed 0 bases at V and 5 bases at J, leaving 3 bases unmatched. CDR1 is KGHDR and CDR2 is SFDVKD in the germline V gene. This CDR3 contains 16 residues. The CDR3 DNA follows: TGTGCCACCAGTGATTTGGGGACAGGGAAAACCGGGGAGCTGTTTTTT. Its translation: CATSDLGTGKTGELFF.

This clonotype was detected a few times. J is TRBJ2-3 and V is TRBV5-1; D is possibly TRBD2 (5 bases). The CDR3 has 13 residues. Trimming left V 4 bases short and J 3 bases short, with 9 bases between. Germline V CDR1 and CDR2: SGHRS, YFSETQ. CDR3 residues: CASSLRDTDTQYF. The CDR3, as DNA: TGCGCCAGCAGCCTTCGGGATACAGATACGCAGTATTTT.

Many counts were recorded for this clonotype. The V call is TRBV5-1, the J call TRBJ2-1; 13 bases match TRBD2. Looked up from germline, CDR1 is SGHRS and CDR2 is YFSETQ. CDR3 length equals 16 residues. Unmatched junction bases numbered 9, after V lost 4 bases and J lost 8 bases. CDR3 in amino acids: CASSPWTSGRSHEQFF. The CDR3 nucleotides are TGCGCCAGCAGCCCATGGACTAGCGGGAGAAGCCATGAGCAGTTCTTC.

In this sample, this clonotype turned up a few times. The chain carries TRBV6-1 and TRBJ1-4, with D unresolved. Germline V lookup: CDR1 MNHNS, CDR2 SASEGT. V lost 4 bases, J lost 8 bases, and 5 bases lay in between. The CDR3 spans 11 residues. As DNA, the CDR3 is TGTGCCAGCAGTGCCACCGAAAAACTGTTTTTT. Translation gives CASSATEKLFF.

This clonotype was observed many times. The chain links TRBV29-1 to TRBJ2-5, with D unresolved. CDR3 length equals 11 residues. Germline assignment: CDR1 SQVTM and CDR2 ANQGSEA. V dropped 0 bases and J dropped 3 bases, with 2 bases sitting between them. Written as DNA, the CDR3 is TGCAGCGTTGAAGAAAAAGAGACCCAGTACTTC. Amino acids: CSVEEKETQYF.

This clonotype was seen many times. The gene calls are TRBV11-2 and TRBJ1-1; a weak D match, TRBD1 (6 bases). CDR3 length: 14 residues. Germline CDR1 SGHAT, CDR2 FQNNGV. V lost 7 bases to trimming and J lost 6 bases, with 18 bases between them. The CDR3 here is CASTLSGGLAEAFF. The CDR3 DNA reads TGTGCCAGCACCCTAAGCGGGGGGCTGGCTGAAGCTTTCTTT.

The V and J genes are TRBV11-3 and TRBJ2-4, with D unresolved. V gave up 3 bases and J gave up 3 bases, with 9 bases separating them. This CDR3 contains 14 residues. Germline V lookup: CDR1 SGHNT, CDR2 YENEEA. The CDR3 DNA sequence: TGTGCCAGCAGCTTTAGGGCAGGCAAAAACATTCAGTACTTC. This gives the protein CASSFRAGKNIQYF.

This clonotype came up a few times. V is TRBV5-5 and J is TRBJ2-5, with D hard to call. The CDR3 is made up of 15 amino acids. The germline V and J ends were trimmed by 4 bases and 2 bases, with 15 bases remaining between them. The V gene's germline CDR1 is SGHKS and CDR2 YYEKEE (reference sequence). CDR3 DNA: TGTGCCAGCAGCCCGCTAGGGTCCGAGCAAGAGACCCAGTACTTC. Protein: CASSPLGSEQETQYF.